This T cell receptor (beta chain) is from a study of tumor-infiltrating lymphocytes in primary liver carcinoma. The CDR3 has 15 amino acids. V lost 4 bases, J lost 0 bases, and 11 bases lay in between. Germline-derived CDR1 and CDR2 are SGHRS and YFSETQ. Germline DNA was extracted too, while blood RNA derived from unsorted whole blood. The template, about 510 ng total RNA, yielded TCR beta cDNA made with a constant-region primer. ARM-PCR was slightly modified, and three nested multiplex PCR rounds with it gave rise to the TCR beta libraries. TRBV1-TRBV30 forward primers and a C-beta reverse primer were used in the first two PCR rounds, which each ran for approximately 10 cycles. TCRdb called the multiplex PCR reads again in MiXCR, with one record for every CDR3 protein. The sample yields 300,000 to 350,000 distinct CDR3 sequences, less than 75% seen once.

Sequences were obtained from peripheral blood. The source is a man between 35 and 55 years old with primary liver carcinoma and hepatitis B virus infection. This chain joins TRBV5-1 and TRBJ2-1; D possibly corresponds to TRBD2 (5 bases). As DNA, the CDR3 is TGCGCCAGCAGCCGGGGTTGGGGCTCCTACAATGAGCAGTTCTTC. It yields the protein CASSRGWGSYNEQFF.